This TCR beta chain was obtained from a study of blood T cell repertoires in COVID-19. Germline V gives CDR1 MGHRA, CDR2 YSYEKL. The CDR3 is 18 residues long. V lost 3 bases and J lost 3, with 20 bases in between. Source study methods: Amplification of reference gene primers provided the estimated nucleated cell counts. TCRdb's table, derived via immunoSEQ multiplex PCR, lists solely in-frame clones and lacks some. From that table come the V and J calls and clone size; the DNA was used to work out D and trimming. The table records about 170,000 clones, approximately 83% of them present only once. The chain links TRBV4-1 to TRBJ2-2; weak D call: TRBD1 (7 bases). The TCR sequence derives from a woman of 80 years or more with acute or convalescent COVID-19. Sequences were obtained from peripheral blood. In DNA form, the CDR3 reads TGCGCCAGCAGCCATCAATGGTGGAGGGGGCCGGACACCGGGGAGCTGTTTTTT. Its protein is CASSHQWWRGPDTGELFF.